This TCR beta chain came from a study of shared clonotypes between healthy human individuals. For the study at large: With ages of 18 to 49, the donors were two women and a few men. Three CD4 naive, three CD4 memory, two CD8 naive and one CD8 memory plate were used per donor.

Some clones are missing from TCRdb's copy, which holds only in-frame ones; the method was immunoSEQ multiplex PCR. Of 1,100,000 or so clones listed, approximately 78% are singletons. The CDR3 consists of 14 residues. In germline, CDR1 is LNHDA, CDR2 SQIVND (reference sequence). The V end was cut by 3 bases, the J end by 4 bases, with 11 bases between. Sequencing was carried out using memory CD4+ T cells from PBMCs. The sample's subset: CD45RA-negative fraction. V is TRBV19 and J is TRBJ2-3; unclear D gene. The clonotype originates from a man younger than 30 in good health. Some clones in this sample may be carry-over from other donors' samples. The CDR3 sequence: CASSIQLQSDTQYF. The CDR3 DNA sequence: TGTGCCAGTAGTATCCAACTACAATCAGATACGCAGTATTTT.